The 23 T cell receptor beta chains presented below share a single source sample, sequenced in a study of T-cell reconstitution after alpha-beta-depleted transplantation in children (dated by TCRdb to the mid-2010s). According to the study, the label for this sample's treatment or condition signals: allogeneic hematopoietic cell transplantation with graft depleted of TCRalphabeta T cells and CD19 B cells. The library came from PCR. Instrument used: Illumina HiSeq 2500. To normalize quantification of the TCRbeta repertoire, the TCR libraries were built with molecular barcoding that relied on unique molecular identifiers. Through fastp at Q25 and MiXCR, TCRdb rebuilt clones from the public reads, retaining in-frame beta chains. Identical CDR3 proteins give one entry, which carries the most common genes and DNA. The sample has 500,000 to 750,000 distinct CDR3 sequences on record, 25% to 30% of them singletons. Approximately 33% of the sample belongs to the ten largest clones.

This specimen was PBMCs, taken before TCRalphabeta/CD19-depleted stem cell transplant. The receptors come from a boy less than two years old with Wiskott-Aldrich syndrome, due to receive a stem cell transplant.

This chain connects TRBV20-1 to TRBJ2-3; 11 positions agree with TRBD2. J was trimmed by 2 bases and V by 5 bases; bases with no gene match: 6. CDR3 length: 15 residues. Per germline, CDR1 DFQATT and CDR2 SNEGSKA (reference sequence). CDR3 amino acids: CSALMTSGITDTQYF. CDR3 bases: TGCAGTGCTTTGATGACTAGCGGGATCACAGATACGCAGTATTTT.

The J gene is TRBJ2-2, the V gene TRBV5-6; a weak D match, TRBD1 (6 bases). The germline V gene encodes CDR1 SGHDT and CDR2 YYEEEE. V lost 3 bases to trimming and J lost 6 bases, with 21 bases between them. The CDR3 has 17 amino acids. The CDR3 is CASSSGGWGPKSGELFF. The CDR3, as DNA: TGTGCCAGCAGCTCGGGTGGATGGGGGCCCAAATCCGGGGAGCTGTTTTTT.

This clonotype was counted only a few times. The chain recombines TRBV20-1 with TRBJ2-3; 9 nucleotides line up with TRBD2. With V trimmed by 0 bases and J by 4 bases, 8 bases remained unmatched. The CDR3 has 16 amino acids. The germline V gene encodes CDR1 DFQATT and CDR2 SNEGSKA (reference sequence). CDR3 residues: CSARDLYSGSSDTQYF. DNA for the CDR3: TGCAGTGCTAGAGATCTCTATAGCGGGAGTTCAGATACGCAGTATTTT.

The chain recombines TRBV12-3 or TRBV12-4 with TRBJ1-1, with unresolved D. V was cut by 3 bases and J by 3 bases, with 11 bases left in between. The CDR3 is made up of 14 amino acids. CDR3 DNA sequence: TGTGCCAGCAGTTTTTGGGGTGCGGACACTGAAGCTTTCTTT. Translation: CASSFWGADTEAFF.

Written as DNA, the CDR3 is TGCAGCGTTGTTGACATAAGGCCAATAATCATAGGTTACAATGAGCAGTTCTTC. It is translated as CSVVDIRPIIIGYNEQFF. The V gene is TRBV29-1, the J gene TRBJ2-1; D remains unclear. Trimming took off 4 bases at V and 4 bases at J, with 26 bases between the two ends. The CDR3 loop spans 18 amino acids. In germline, CDR1 is SQVTM, CDR2 ANQGSEA.

CDR3 nucleotides: TGCGCCAGCAGCCGGCTCGGACAGTACAATGAGCAGTTCTTC. Its protein product is CASSRLGQYNEQFF. The chain combines TRBV10-1 with TRBJ2-1; D may be TRBD1 (6 bases). Germline loops: CDR1 WNHNN, CDR2 SYGVQD (reference sequence). The CDR3 runs 14 residues. Trimming took 6 bases from V and 4 from J, leaving 13 bases between them.

This chain uses TRBV7-9 with TRBJ2-1; 10 bases are a match to TRBD2. CDR1 is SEHNR and CDR2 is FQNEAQ in the germline V gene (reference sequence). The CDR3 covers 14 residues. Trimming took 8 bases from V and 6 from J; bases not matched to a gene: 7. The CDR3 DNA sequence: TGTGCCAGCGGGCACCAGCGGGAGGGCAATGAGCAGTTCTTC. Its translation: CASGHQREGNEQFF.

The rearrangement joins TRBV27 to TRBJ2-1; 11 bases map to TRBD2. J was trimmed by 8 bases and V by 6 bases; bases with no gene match: 18. The CDR3 is made up of 18 amino acids. CDR1 MNHEY and CDR2 SMNVEV come from the germline V gene (reference sequence). CDR3 nucleotides: TGTGCCAGCAGGGGGCACGGGACTAGCGGCCAACCCTGGGATGAGCAGTTCTTC. The encoded protein is CASRGHGTSGQPWDEQFF.

This clonotype occurred a few times. V and J are TRBV5-1 and TRBJ2-3; TRBD1 agrees at 10 bases. CDR1 and CDR2 from the germline V gene are SGHRS and YFSETQ. After removal of 0 bases from V and 7 bases from J, the junction contained 8 bases not matched to a gene. The CDR3 runs 16 residues. This chain's CDR3 is CASSLAGQGKRNTQYF. The CDR3 DNA sequence: TGCGCCAGCAGCTTGGCGGGACAGGGGAAGAGAAATACGCAGTATTTT.

The DNA of the CDR3 is TGCGCCAGCAGCTTGGCCCCGACAGGGACGGGGGAGCCCCAGCATTTT. It encodes CASSLAPTGTGEPQHF. The V call is TRBV5-1, the J call TRBJ1-5, with 7 bases matching TRBD1. The length of the CDR3 is 16 residues. Per germline, CDR1 SGHRS and CDR2 YFSETQ. V lost 0 bases to trimming and J lost 8 bases; unmatched junction nucleotides: 11.

The V call is TRBV20-1, the J call TRBJ2-2; 10 positions agree with TRBD2. The CDR3 spans 16 residues. Germline loops: CDR1 DFQATT, CDR2 SNEGSKA (reference sequence). J was trimmed by 0 bases and V by 5 bases; bases with no gene match: 6. Here the CDR3 reads CSALGLAVANTGELFF. CDR3 coding DNA: TGCAGTGCTCTCGGACTAGCGGTCGCGAACACCGGGGAGCTGTTTTTT.

In this sample, this clonotype turned up a few times. The gene calls are TRBV27 and TRBJ1-1; 8 bases align to TRBD1. V was pared by 7 bases and J by 1 base, with 8 bases of the junction left unmatched. The CDR3 is 15 residues long. Germline CDR1 MNHEY, CDR2 SMNVEV (reference sequence). The CDR3 spells CASTRGDRTNTEAFF. In nucleotides, the CDR3 is TGTGCCAGCACCAGGGGGGACAGGACGAACACTGAAGCTTTCTTT.

This CDR3 is CASTRTGGLNSLSYNEQFF. The CDR3 region has the DNA TGTGCCAGCACAAGAACAGGGGGCCTAAATTCTTTGTCCTACAATGAGCAGTTCTTC. The V call is TRBV12-3 or TRBV12-4, the J call TRBJ2-1; 9 bases align to TRBD1. Trimming cost V 7 bases and J 1 base; bases outside gene matches: 17. The CDR3 is 19 residues long.

The rearrangement joins TRBV12-3 or TRBV12-4 to TRBJ2-3; D remains ambiguous. This CDR3 region has 13 residues. V was clipped by 1 base and J by 5 bases, with 7 bases between them. The CDR3 reads CASSLGIRDTQYF. As DNA, the CDR3 is TGTGCCAGCAGTTTAGGGATCCGAGATACGCAGTATTTT.

V and J are TRBV5-1 and TRBJ1-1; the D is unclear. Germline V gene sequence: CDR1 SGHRS, CDR2 YFSETQ. CDR3 size: 15 residues. The V gene lost 4 bases and the J gene lost 0 bases, with 13 bases spanning the gap. CDR3 bases: TGCGCCAGCAGCCTACGAAGCGTTCTGAACACTGAAGCTTTCTTT. Protein: CASSLRSVLNTEAFF.

This clonotype occurred a few times. V gene TRBV5-1 combines with J gene TRBJ1-1; TRBD1 is a possible D gene (6 bases). V was shortened by 2 bases and J by 3 bases, with 17 bases between the two germline ends. Germline V gene sequence: CDR1 SGHRS, CDR2 YFSETQ. The CDR3 length is 16 residues. DNA of the CDR3: TGCGCCAGCAGCTTAGCGGTGGGGGCAGGTGACACTGAAGCTTTCTTT. Its translation is CASSLAVGAGDTEAFF.

This clonotype has only a few counts. The rearrangement uses TRBV29-1 and TRBJ1-4; D is unclear. Trimming pared 5 bases from V and 8 bases from J, leaving 18 bases between. The germline gives CDR1 SQVTM, CDR2 ANQGSEA. This CDR3 has 14 residues. Written as DNA, the CDR3 is TGCAGCGTTTCTGTTTCCAGGATGGGAGAAAAACTGTTTTTT. Encoded protein: CSVSVSRMGEKLFF.

The genes are TRBV20-1 and TRBJ2-7, with D possibly being TRBD2 (6 bases). The CDR3 totals 14 residues. V was pared by 1 base and J by 5 bases, with 15 bases between. CDR1 DFQATT and CDR2 SNEGSKA come from the germline V gene (reference sequence). CDR3: CSARVPGRTNEQYF. The CDR3 region has the DNA TGCAGTGCTAGAGTCCCCGGGAGAACCAACGAGCAGTACTTC.

The chain couples TRBV28 to TRBJ1-2, with unresolved D. The germline V gene encodes CDR1 MDHEN and CDR2 SYDVKM. The CDR3 has 11 residues. Trimming cost V 6 bases and J 4 bases, with 6 bases left between them. CDR3 coding DNA: TGTGCCAGCAGAACCCTCTATGGCTACACCTTC. This encodes CASRTLYGYTF.

This clonotype was detected only a few times. The chain joins TRBV4-1 to TRBJ2-1; 13 bases agree with TRBD2. The CDR3 extends over 16 amino acids. J gave up 7 bases and V 3 bases, and 6 bases lay outside the gene matches. Germline values: CDR1 MGHRA, CDR2 YSYEKL. The CDR3 DNA follows: TGCGCCAGCAGCCATGGACTAGCGGGAGTAGGAAATGAGCAGTTCTTC. It encodes CASSHGLAGVGNEQFF.

This clonotype was seen a few times. This chain connects TRBV7-3 to TRBJ2-5; D might be TRBD2 (5 bases). The CDR3 runs 13 residues. V was cut by 3 bases and J by 2 bases, with 7 bases left in between. The germline V gene has CDR1 SGHTA and CDR2 FQGTGA. CDR3 in amino acids: CASSFTRQETQYF. The CDR3, as DNA: TGTGCCAGCAGCTTTACTAGGCAAGAGACCCAGTACTTC.

The chain employs TRBV12-3 or TRBV12-4 and TRBJ2-1; the D gene is possibly TRBD2 (6 bases). V shed 3 bases and J shed 11 bases, with 20 bases lying between them. CDR3 length equals 15 residues. CDR3 bases: TGTGCCAGCAGTTTTGCGGGACTCCCCCAAAAGAAGCAGTTCTTC. Translation: CASSFAGLPQKKQFF.

This clonotype was observed a handful of times. The J gene is TRBJ2-1, the V gene TRBV7-2; 9 nucleotides line up with TRBD2. This CDR3 region has 15 residues. Trimming took 1 base from V and 9 from J; bases not matched to a gene: 7. CDR1 is SGHTA, CDR2 FQGNSA, per germline. CDR3 amino acids: CASSLGLAGRGEQFF. DNA for the CDR3: TGTGCCAGCAGCTTAGGGCTAGCGGGGAGGGGTGAGCAGTTCTTC.